This T cell receptor (beta chain) was captured by sequencing in a study of T cell repertoires in cytomegalovirus infection. Across the study: Public TCR beta signatures marked donors with CMV infection and the matching HLA.

MiXCR, applied by TCRdb to the reads, yields one record per CDR3 protein. The table has around 450,000 distinct CDR3 sequences, roughly a third seen once. Study-level points and caveats: HLA-C-restricted CMV clonotypes gave the most frequent clonotype in two of eight donors. Adding up the frequency of public TCR beta families identified people who carried CMV plus the relevant HLA.

The CDR3 sequence is 16 residues long. Looked up from germline, CDR1 is SGHTA and CDR2 is FQGNSA. V lost 5 bases and J 3 bases, leaving 19 bases between the germline ends. This clonotype was detected ten times or more. The antigen is not known. This receptor was obtained from a human donor in good health (CMV status not recorded). Some clones in this sample may be carry-over from other donors' samples. The chain combines TRBV7-2 with TRBJ1-2, with a tentative D call TRBD1 (6 bases). What was sequenced was PBMCs. Here the CDR3 reads CASSEGQPVWDYGYTF. For the CDR3, the DNA is TGTGCCAGCAGCGAAGGACAGCCCGTTTGGGACTATGGCTACACCTTC.